This T cell receptor (beta chain) appears in the sequencing data of a study of neurological immune-mediated disorders (dated by TCRdb to 2018 to 2020). In the study overall: Of the roughly 34 multiple sclerosis patients, about 31 had relapsing-remitting MS and 3 had secondary progressive MS. Peripheral blood TCR-beta repertoires from HTLV-I-associated myelopathy (HAM/TSP) patients, multiple sclerosis patients and healthy controls were compared by UMI-based sequencing. The cohort comprised about 70 subjects: around 15 HAM/TSP patients, 35 or so multiple sclerosis patients and around 20 healthy controls. Alongside PBMC samples, the set of some 100 TCR-beta libraries contained longitudinal samples, technical triplicates, and paired CD4+ and CD8+ T-cell subsets that had been sorted. What the authors observed across the whole study: TCR clonal expansion was greatest in HAM/TSP patients and smallest in MS patients, who ranked below even healthy controls. No identical CDR3 amino acid sequences were found to be shared among expanded clones across subjects, suggesting that TCR-beta repertoires were private in all groups. Phylogenetic analysis grouped repertoires from 18 of 34 MS patients into a cluster of related CDR3 sequences, suggesting a possible repertoire-level signature. The MS cluster was not associated with any clinical or MRI features, and the authors stated that larger cohorts are needed.

The CDR3 goes from the cysteine to the phenylalanine over 14 residues. The kept DNA is CDR3 alone, 42 bases in frame from the first base. Reading the germline V gene gives CDR1 SGHRS and CDR2 YFSETQ. From V the trimming removes 10 bases and from J it removes 3 bases, while the gene matches leave 9 bases of the junction unaccounted for. This clonotype has a count of ten or more. Its antigen is unknown. Qualities for individual bases were not recorded, and no much larger clone is one base off. Libraries from unsorted PBMCs were made from 2 million PBMCs kept in RNAlater at -80 degrees C until RNA extraction. Multiple sclerosis patients were enrolled in a US clinical protocol under which disease progression was evaluated by magnetic resonance imaging. Peripheral blood underwent Ficoll-Hypaque density gradient centrifugation to isolate PBMCs, which were then cryopreserved in liquid nitrogen. cDNA was synthesized by template-switch 5'RACE using a primer with a 10-nucleotide random unique molecular identifier that tagged each TCR transcript. Every sequencing run covered 15-18 subjects and yielded more than 160 million TCR-beta sequences. The RNeasy kit was used to extract total RNA. The KAPA Real-time Library Amplification kit was used to amplify TCR-beta VDJ regions with primers for the TCR constant region and the 5'RACE anchor. Sample indexes and Illumina adaptors were added in a first PCR, and a second PCR then increased library yield. After Ampure bead purification, the TCR product of roughly 650 bp was size-selected on a 2% E-gel SizeSelection system. Library quality was checked on a Bioanalyzer, concentration was measured with Qubit, and libraries were quantified with the Kapa Library Quantification kit before pooling. Libraries were sequenced paired-end 2 x 150 bp on an Illumina HiSeq 2500. To increase sequence diversity, about 25-31% phiX was spiked into each library pool. The study's processing was this. The quality-filtered reads were processed with the UMI-based MiGEC pipeline, whose error correction step removed more than 80% of the raw TCR sequences. IMGT germline references were used for alignment of VDJ genes, and clonotypes were defined by a unique CDR3 amino acid sequence together with V-J genes. Clonal expansion, Shannon diversity and CDR3 relatedness (CalcPairwiseDistances, ClusterSamples) were evaluated with VDJtools, and phylogenetic trees were built with CLCbio workbench. Clones with at least 8 unique UMIs were defined as expanded, with this threshold being based on coefficient-of-variation modelling across technical triplicates. TCRdb's own reprocessing of the public reads used fastp at Q25 and MiXCR and kept productive beta chains. Entries that share a CDR3 protein sequence are merged under the most common genes and DNA. It is TCRdb's table, rather than the study itself, that gives the V and J calls and clone size. The table for this sample lists under 70,000 distinct CDR3 sequences; less than 5.5% of them were counted only once. Approximately 2.6% of the sample is held by the ten biggest clonotypes.

The source of this sequence is a woman aged 30 to 39 with multiple sclerosis. The V and J segments used are TRBV5-1 and TRBJ2-2; TRBD2 aligns with 7 central bases. Sequenced sample: PBMCs. CDR3 loop: CAGRDGTDTGELFF. The DNA sequence reads TGCGCCGGGAGGGACGGGACCGACACCGGGGAGCTGTTTTTT.